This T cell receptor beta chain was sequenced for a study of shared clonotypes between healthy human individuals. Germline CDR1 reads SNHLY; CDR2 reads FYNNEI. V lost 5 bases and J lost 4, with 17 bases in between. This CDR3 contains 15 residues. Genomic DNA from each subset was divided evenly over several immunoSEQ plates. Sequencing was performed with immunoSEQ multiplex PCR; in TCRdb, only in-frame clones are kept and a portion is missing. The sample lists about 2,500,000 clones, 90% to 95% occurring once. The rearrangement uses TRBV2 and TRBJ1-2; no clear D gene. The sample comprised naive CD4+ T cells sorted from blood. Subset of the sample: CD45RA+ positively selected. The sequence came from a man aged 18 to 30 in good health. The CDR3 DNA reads TGTGCCAGCAGTACCCTCGCGGGCGCGTCCTATGGCTACACCTTC. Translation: CASSTLAGASYGYTF.